One T cell receptor (beta chain) is described in this entry. The authors sequenced TCR beta from blood CD8+ and CD4+ T cells. Bulk CD8+ and CD4+ cells came from magnetic negative isolation; CD8+ TEMRA by FACS. CDR3 length: 16 amino acids. V shed 2 bases, J shed 4 bases, and the junction held 9 bases outside the gene matches. Germline-derived CDR1 and CDR2 are SGHRS and YFSETQ. These data are taken from a study of CD8 T cells in Susac syndrome. With random hexamers, reverse transcription was performed on roughly 0.5 to 1 ug of RNA. Amplification of TCR beta CDR3 spanned 54 Vbeta and 13 Jbeta via immunoSEQ multiplex PCR. Via MiXCR, TCRdb re-called the immunoSEQ multiplex PCR reads, giving one row per CDR3 protein. The repertoire holds 150,000 to 200,000 distinct CDR3 sequences, with over 85% as singletons.

The sequence came from a human donor in good health. Material: CD4+ T cells from PBMCs. J is TRBJ2-5 and V is TRBV5-1, with 9 bases matching TRBD2. CDR3 sequence: CASSFSGRGERETQYF. CDR3 DNA: TGCGCCAGCAGCTTTAGCGGGAGAGGGGAGAGAGAGACCCAGTACTTC.